The clone carrying this TCR beta chain was recorded a few times. Its antigen is as yet unknown. The data originate from a study of T cells in Graves' hyperthyroidism and ophthalmopathy. The study's findings and limits: Separating ophthalmopathy from stable hyperthyroidism was achieved by a 13 V-J model.

Authors of the study amplified TCR beta CDR3 regions from RNA transcripts. First-round RT-PCR targeting the TCR CDR3 was performed with the HTBI primer set. MiXCR was run by TCRdb on the multiplex PCR reads, yielding one entry per CDR3 protein. Of approximately 420,000 distinct CDR3 sequences in the sample, around 14% were seen once. Graves' hyperthyroidism was deemed stable given no ophthalmopathy progression within 18 months. Source material for PBMCs was 9 to 10 ml fresh peripheral blood. The CDR3 contains 14 residues. CDR1 is MGHRA, CDR2 YSYEKL, per germline. The V and J ends lost 1 base and 1 base respectively, with 7 bases between them.

Sequencing was performed on blood. This chain connects TRBV4-1 to TRBJ1-2; weak D call: TRBD1 (5 bases). This receptor was identified in a woman between 25 and 40 years old with Graves' hyperthyroidism. CDR3 residues: CASSQGGVNYGYTF. Here the CDR3 DNA reads TGCGCCAGCAGCCAAGGGGGGGTTAACTATGGCTACACCTTC.